This TCR beta chain was sequenced in a study of early stage breast cancer tumors. The overall study: About 70% of the 16 invasive tumors were ER+, PR+ and HER2-.

This clone is judged medium-sized (0.01 to 0.1%). The trim removed 5 bases at V and 6 bases at J, leaving 8 bases unmatched. Germline CDR1 reads MNHNS; CDR2 reads SASEGT. CDR3 length: 15 residues. TCRdb's copy holds only in-frame clones and misses some; the assay was immunoSEQ multiplex PCR. Found here are thousands of clones, approximately 77% of them singletons; the top ten hold 8.5%. This clonotype was sampled from a person between 60 and 69 years old with breast cancer. The specimen sequenced was normal breast tissue next to the tumor. This rearrangement joins TRBV6-1 to TRBJ1-1; 11 bases match TRBD1. The DNA of the CDR3 is TGTGCCAGCAGTTTCGGACAGGGGGCGTATGCTGAAGCTTTCTTT. Amino acid sequence: CASSFGQGAYAEAFF.